Included here is one T cell receptor (beta chain) sequence, with context. What it recognizes is unknown. Time point in this sample: week 47, end of study. The vaccine gave 300 ug of a 20-mer mutant IDH1 peptide subcutaneously per dose. Donors' newly diagnosed IDH1-mutant WHO grade 3 or 4 astrocytomas lacked nuclear ATRX. This entry is derived from a study of a mutant IDH1 vaccine in newly diagnosed glioma. Some clones are missing from TCRdb's copy, which holds only in-frame ones; the method was immunoSEQ multiplex PCR. The sample carries roughly 34,000 clones, about 87% recorded once. Study observations and caveats: Evidence of vaccine-induced immune responses was documented in 85% to 95% of patients.

This material consisted of PBMCs, taken from a glioma patient whose treatment included an IDH1 peptide vaccine. The TCR originated in a woman aged 25 to 39 with glioma.

In DNA, the CDR3 is TGTGCCAGCAGTGGGGGGAAATCGGGCACAGATACGCAGTATTTT. Residues: CASSGGKSGTDTQYF. The chain uses TRBV2 and TRBJ2-3; D may correspond to TRBD1 or TRBD2 (5 bases each). Germline V gives CDR1 SNHLY, CDR2 FYNNEI. This CDR3 region has 15 residues. The ends were cut back, 4 bases at V and 1 base at J, with 12 bases in the middle.